This T cell receptor beta chain appears in the sequencing data of a study of blood T cell repertoires in COVID-19. Overall study context: Samples taken during acute and convalescent COVID-19 were collected in the United States, Italy and Spain. The cDNA or gDNA used as material had been derived from T cells, B-cell-depleted T cells, or PBMCs.

As handled by the study authors: Amplification of reference gene primers provided the estimated nucleated cell counts. The method was immunoSEQ multiplex PCR; TCRdb's version includes in-frame clones alone and lacks a portion of them. V and J calls and clone size are as listed in that table; D and trimming were resolved from the DNA. The repertoire includes approximately 250,000 clones, approximately 86% of them detected once, and more than 5% sits in the top ten. The V end was cut by 3 bases, the J end by 5 bases, with 18 bases between. The CDR3 sequence is 16 residues long. CDR1 and CDR2 from the germline V gene are SGHNT and YENEEA.

The receptor was isolated from a human donor in a cohort sampled during active COVID-19. Input material: peripheral blood. The chain uses TRBV11-3 and TRBJ2-3; no firm D call. This CDR3 reads CASSLGSRVELDTQYF. CDR3 bases: TGTGCCAGCAGCTTGGGCTCCAGAGTTGAGTTAGATACGCAGTATTTT.